This TCR beta chain was recovered during a study of T cell changes during pregnancy in multiple sclerosis. CDR1 is MGHRA and CDR2 is YSYEKL in the germline V gene. V lost 1 base and J lost 5, with 14 bases in between. The CDR3 totals 15 residues. Generated by immunoSEQ multiplex PCR, the TCRdb table keeps only in-frame clones and is missing some. The sample has around 83,000 clones, about 93% seen once. The sequence was collected from a female donor with multiple sclerosis, enrolled in a pregnancy study. Sequencing was performed on CD4+ T cells from peripheral blood mononuclear cells, taken in the second trimester of pregnancy. This rearrangement joins TRBV4-1 to TRBJ1-1; D is uncertain. CDR3 in amino acids: CASSQVSFWETEAFF. The CDR3 bases are TGCGCCAGCAGCCAAGTGTCCTTCTGGGAGACTGAAGCTTTCTTT.